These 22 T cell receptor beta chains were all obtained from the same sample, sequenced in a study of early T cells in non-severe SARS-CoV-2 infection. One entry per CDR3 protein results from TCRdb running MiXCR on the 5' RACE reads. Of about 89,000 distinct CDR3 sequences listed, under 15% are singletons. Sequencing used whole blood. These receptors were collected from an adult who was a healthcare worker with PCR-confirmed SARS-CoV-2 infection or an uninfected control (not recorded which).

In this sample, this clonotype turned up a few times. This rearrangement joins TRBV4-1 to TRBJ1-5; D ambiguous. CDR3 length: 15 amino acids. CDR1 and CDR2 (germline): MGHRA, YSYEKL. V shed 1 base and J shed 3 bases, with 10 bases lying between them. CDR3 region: CASSQGYGLNQPQHF. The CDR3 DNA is TGCGCCAGCAGCCAAGGTTACGGTCTCAATCAGCCCCAGCATTTT.

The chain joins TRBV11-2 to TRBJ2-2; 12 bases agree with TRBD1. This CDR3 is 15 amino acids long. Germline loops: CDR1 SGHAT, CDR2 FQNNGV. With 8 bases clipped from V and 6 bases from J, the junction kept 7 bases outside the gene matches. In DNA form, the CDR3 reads TGTGCCAGCTTAAGGGACAGGGGGCGGCCCGGGGAGCTGTTTTTT. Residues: CASLRDRGRPGELFF.

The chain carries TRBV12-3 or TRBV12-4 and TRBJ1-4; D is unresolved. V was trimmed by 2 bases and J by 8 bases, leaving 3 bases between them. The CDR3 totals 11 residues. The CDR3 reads CASSLREKLFF. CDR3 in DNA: TGTGCCAGCAGTTTAAGAGAAAAACTGTTTTTT.

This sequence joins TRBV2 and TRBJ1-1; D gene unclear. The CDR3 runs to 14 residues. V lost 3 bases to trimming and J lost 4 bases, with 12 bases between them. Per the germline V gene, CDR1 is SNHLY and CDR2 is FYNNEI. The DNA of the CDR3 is TGTGCCAGCAGTGAGGTGGGCTCGGGCACTGAAGCTTTCTTT. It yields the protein CASSEVGSGTEAFF.

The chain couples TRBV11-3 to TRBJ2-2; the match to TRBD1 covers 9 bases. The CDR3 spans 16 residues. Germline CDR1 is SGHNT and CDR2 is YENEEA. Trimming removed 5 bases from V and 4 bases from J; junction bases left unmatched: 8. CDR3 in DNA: TGTGCCAGCAGCCCGGACAGGGGCCCGAGCACCGGGGAGCTGTTTTTT. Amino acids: CASSPDRGPSTGELFF. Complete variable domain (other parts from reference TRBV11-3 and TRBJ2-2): EAGVVQSPRYKIIEKKQPVAFWCNPISGHNTLYWYLQNLGQGPELLIRYENEEAVDDSQLPKDRFSAERLKGVDSTLKIQPAELGDSAVYLCASSPDRGPSTGELFFGEGSRLTVL.

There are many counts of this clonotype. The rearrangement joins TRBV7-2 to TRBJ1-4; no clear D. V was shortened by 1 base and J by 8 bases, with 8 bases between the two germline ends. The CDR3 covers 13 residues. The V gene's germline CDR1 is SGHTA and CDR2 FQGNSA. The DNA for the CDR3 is TGTGCCAGCAGCTTAGTCGGACGGGAAAAACTGTTTTTT. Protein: CASSLVGREKLFF.

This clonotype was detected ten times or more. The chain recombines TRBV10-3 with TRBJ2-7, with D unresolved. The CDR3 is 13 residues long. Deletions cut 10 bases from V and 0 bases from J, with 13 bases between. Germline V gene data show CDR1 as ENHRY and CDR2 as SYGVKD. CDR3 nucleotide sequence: TGTGCCACCGAACGAGAGAGCTCCTACGAGCAGTACGTC. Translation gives CATERESSYEQYV.

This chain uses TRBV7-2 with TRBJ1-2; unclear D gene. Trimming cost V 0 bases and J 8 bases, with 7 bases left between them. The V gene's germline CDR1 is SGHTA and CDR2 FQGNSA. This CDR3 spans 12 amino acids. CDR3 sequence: CASSLASLGYTF. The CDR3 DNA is TGTGCCAGCAGCTTAGCTTCTCTCGGCTACACCTTC.

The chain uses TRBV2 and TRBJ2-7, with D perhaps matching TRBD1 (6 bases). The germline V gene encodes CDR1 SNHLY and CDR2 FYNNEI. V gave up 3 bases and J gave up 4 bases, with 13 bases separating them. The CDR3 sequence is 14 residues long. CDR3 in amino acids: CASSDVYRDYEQYV. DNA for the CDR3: TGTGCCAGCAGTGACGTGTACAGGGATTACGAGCAGTACGTC.

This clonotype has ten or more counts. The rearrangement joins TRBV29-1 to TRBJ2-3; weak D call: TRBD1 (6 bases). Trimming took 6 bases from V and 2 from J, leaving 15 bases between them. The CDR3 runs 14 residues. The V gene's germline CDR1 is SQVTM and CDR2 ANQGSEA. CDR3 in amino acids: CSVPQGTDTDTQYF. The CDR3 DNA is TGCAGCGTCCCCCAGGGGACGGACACAGATACGCAGTATTTT.

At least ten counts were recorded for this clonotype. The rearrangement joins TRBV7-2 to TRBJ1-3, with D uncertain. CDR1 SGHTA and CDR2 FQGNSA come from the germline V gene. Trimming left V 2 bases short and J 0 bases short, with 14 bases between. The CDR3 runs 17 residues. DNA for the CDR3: TGTGCCAGCAGCTTAACCCACGGAGCCTACTCTGGAAACACCATATATTTT. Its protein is CASSLTHGAYSGNTIYF.

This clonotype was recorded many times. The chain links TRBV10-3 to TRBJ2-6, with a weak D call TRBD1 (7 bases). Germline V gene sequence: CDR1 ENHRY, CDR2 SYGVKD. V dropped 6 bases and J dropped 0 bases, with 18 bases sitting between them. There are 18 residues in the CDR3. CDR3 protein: CAISAAGGLTSGANVLTF. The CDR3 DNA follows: TGTGCCATCAGCGCTGCAGGGGGACTGACCTCTGGGGCCAACGTCCTGACTTTC.

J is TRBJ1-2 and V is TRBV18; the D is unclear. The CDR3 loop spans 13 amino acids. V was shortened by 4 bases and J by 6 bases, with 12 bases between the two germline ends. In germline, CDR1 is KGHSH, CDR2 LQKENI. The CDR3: CASSREGKDGYTF. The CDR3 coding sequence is TGTGCCAGCTCACGGGAGGGTAAGGATGGCTACACCTTC. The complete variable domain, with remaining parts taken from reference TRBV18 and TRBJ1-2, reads NAGVMQNPRHLVRRRGQEARLRCSPMKGHSHVYWYRQLPEEGLKFMVYLQKENIIDESGMPKERFSAEFPKEGPSILRIQQVVRGDSAAYFCASSREGKDGYTFGSGTRLTVV.

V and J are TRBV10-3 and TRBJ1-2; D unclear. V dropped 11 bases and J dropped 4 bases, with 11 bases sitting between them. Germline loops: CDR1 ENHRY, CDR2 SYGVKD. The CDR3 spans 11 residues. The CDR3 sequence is CAPGRTYGYTF. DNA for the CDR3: TGTGCCCCGGGCAGAACCTATGGCTACACCTTC.

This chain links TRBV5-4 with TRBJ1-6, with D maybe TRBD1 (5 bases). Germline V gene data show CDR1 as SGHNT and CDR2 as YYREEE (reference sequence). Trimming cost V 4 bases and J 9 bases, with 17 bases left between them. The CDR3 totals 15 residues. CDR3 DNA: TGTGCCAGCAGCCAGGGACGGGGAGAGGTTTCACCCCTCCACTTT. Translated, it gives CASSQGRGEVSPLHF.

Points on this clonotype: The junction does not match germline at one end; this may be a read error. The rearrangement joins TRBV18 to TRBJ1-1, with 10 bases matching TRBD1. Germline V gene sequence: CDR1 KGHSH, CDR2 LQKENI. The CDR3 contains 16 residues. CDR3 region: CASSSGQGIMNTEVFF. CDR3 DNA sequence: TGTGCCAGCTCATCGGGACAGGGGATAATGAACACTGAAGTTTTCTTT. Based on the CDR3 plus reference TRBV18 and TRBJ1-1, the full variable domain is NAGVMQNPRHLVRRRGQEARLRCSPMKGHSHVYWYRQLPEEGLKFMVYLQKENIIDESGMPKERFSAEFPKEGPSILRIQQVVRGDSAAYFCASSSGQGIMNTEVFFGQGTRLTVV.

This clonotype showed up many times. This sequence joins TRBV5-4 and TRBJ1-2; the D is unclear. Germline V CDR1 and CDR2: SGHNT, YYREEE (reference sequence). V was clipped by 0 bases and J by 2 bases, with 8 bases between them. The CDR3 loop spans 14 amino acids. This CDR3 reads CASSLARYNYGYTF. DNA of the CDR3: TGTGCCAGCAGCTTGGCCCGGTACAACTATGGCTACACCTTC.

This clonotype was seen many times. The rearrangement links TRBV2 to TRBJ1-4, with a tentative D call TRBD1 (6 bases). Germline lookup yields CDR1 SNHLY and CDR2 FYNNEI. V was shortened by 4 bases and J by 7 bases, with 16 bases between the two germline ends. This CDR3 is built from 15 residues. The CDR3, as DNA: TGTGCCAGCAGTGGTTTAGGGGGAATGGGTGAAAAACTGTTTTTT. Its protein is CASSGLGGMGEKLFF.

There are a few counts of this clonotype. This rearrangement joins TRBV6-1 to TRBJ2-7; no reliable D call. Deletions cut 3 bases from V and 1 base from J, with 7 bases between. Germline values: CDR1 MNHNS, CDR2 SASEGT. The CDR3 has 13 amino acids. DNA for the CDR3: TGTGCCAGCAGTGAGACCATGTCCTACGAGCAGTACGTC. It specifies CASSETMSYEQYV.

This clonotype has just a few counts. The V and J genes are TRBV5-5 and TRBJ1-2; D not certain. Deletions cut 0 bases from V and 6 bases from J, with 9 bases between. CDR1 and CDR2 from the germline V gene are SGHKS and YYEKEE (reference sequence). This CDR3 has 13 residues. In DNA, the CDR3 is TGTGCCAGCAGCTTGGATTGGGTACATGGCTACACCTTC. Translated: CASSLDWVHGYTF.

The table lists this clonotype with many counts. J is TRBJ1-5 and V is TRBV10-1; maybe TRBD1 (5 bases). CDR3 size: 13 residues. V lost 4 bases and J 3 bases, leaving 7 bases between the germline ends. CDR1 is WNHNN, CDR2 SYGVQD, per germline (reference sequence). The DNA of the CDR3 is TGCGCCAGCAGTGGGACAATCAATCAGCCCCAGCATTTT. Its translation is CASSGTINQPQHF.

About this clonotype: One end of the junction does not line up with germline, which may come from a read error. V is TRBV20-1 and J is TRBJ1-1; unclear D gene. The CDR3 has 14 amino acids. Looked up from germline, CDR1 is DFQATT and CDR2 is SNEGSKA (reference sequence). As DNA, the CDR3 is TGCAGTGCTAGAGAGGGAACCCTGGCCTCTGATGCTTTCTTT. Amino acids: CSAREGTLASDAFF.